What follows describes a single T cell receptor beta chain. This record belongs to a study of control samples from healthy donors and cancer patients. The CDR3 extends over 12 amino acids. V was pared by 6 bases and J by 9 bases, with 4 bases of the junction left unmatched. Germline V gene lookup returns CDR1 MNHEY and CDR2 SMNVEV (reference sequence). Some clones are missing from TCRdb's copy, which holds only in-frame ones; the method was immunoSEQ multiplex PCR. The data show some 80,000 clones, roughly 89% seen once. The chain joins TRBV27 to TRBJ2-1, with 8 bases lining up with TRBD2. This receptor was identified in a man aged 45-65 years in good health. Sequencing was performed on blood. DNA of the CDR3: TGTGCCAGCAGCGTAGCGGGGAGTGAGCAGTTCTTC. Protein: CASSVAGSEQFF.